Listed below are T cell receptor beta chains from one sample, sequenced in a study of T-cell reconstitution after alpha-beta-depleted transplantation in children. Using its own MiXCR run on the PCR reads, TCRdb lists one record per CDR3 protein. The table lists about 610,000 distinct CDR3 sequences, roughly a tenth of them singletons. Sequenced material: PBMCs from the stem cell graft donor, taken from the stem cell graft. The receptors derive from a human donor who donated a stem cell graft to a child with acute myeloid leukemia. Each CDR3 is given with its conserved first and last residue. D genes are given only for firm matches. Expanded clones are given a class, and other clones once, few, many or no size at all.

V gene,CDR3 length,D gene,clone size,J gene,CDR3 protein,CDR3 DNA
TRBV4-2,17,.,.,TRBJ1-3,CASSQGSPTGSGNTIYF,TGTGCCAGCAGCCAGGGCTCTCCTACCGGGTCTGGAAACACCATATATTTT
TRBV6-5,17,TRBD2,few,TRBJ2-7,CASSYALPSGSSYEQYF,TGTGCCAGCAGTTACGCCTTGCCTAGCGGGAGTTCCTACGAGCAGTACTTC
TRBV5-1,16,TRBD1,many,TRBJ2-1,CASSKRTGQGISEQFF,TGCGCCAGCAGCAAGCGAACGGGACAGGGTATTAGTGAGCAGTTCTTC
TRBV12-3/TRBV12-4,15,TRBD1,few,TRBJ1-1,CASRPGQTMNTEAFF,TGTGCCAGCAGGCCGGGACAGACAATGAACACTGAAGCTTTCTTT
TRBV3-1,14,.,many,TRBJ2-5,CASSPTSQEETQYF,TGTGCCAGCAGCCCTACTAGCCAAGAAGAGACCCAGTACTTC
TRBV20-1,12,TRBD1,few,TRBJ1-1,CSATGGNTEAFF,TGCAGTGCTACAGGGGGGAACACTGAAGCTTTCTTT
TRBV18,15,.,.,TRBJ1-4,CASSGQGGRYEKLFF,TGTGCCAGCTCAGGCCAGGGTGGGCGCTATGAAAAACTGTTTTTT
TRBV20-1,11,.,many,TRBJ2-7,CSARGTHEQYF,TGCAGTGCTAGGGGAACTCACGAGCAGTACTTC
TRBV20-1,15,.,many,TRBJ2-1,CSARDLDRVYNEQFF,TGCAGTGCTAGAGATTTAGATCGCGTCTACAATGAGCAGTTCTTC
TRBV7-2,11,.,.,TRBJ2-1,CASSFKVEQFF,TGTGCCAGCAGCTTTAAGGTTGAGCAGTTCTTC
TRBV27,15,TRBD2,.,TRBJ2-5,CASNTLAGGGETQYF,TGTGCCAGCAACACCTTAGCGGGCGGCGGAGAGACCCAGTACTTC
TRBV5-5,16,.,.,TRBJ1-5,CASSRTPGQSNQPQHF,TGTGCCAGCAGCCGGACCCCCGGCCAAAGCAATCAGCCCCAGCATTTT
TRBV24-1,12,.,.,TRBJ2-2,CATRQGAGELFF,TGTGCCACCAGGCAAGGGGCCGGGGAGCTGTTTTTT
TRBV7-2,18,TRBD2,few,TRBJ2-3,CASSLAGGRRQLTDTQYF,TGTGCCAGCAGCTTAGCGGGGGGGAGGCGGCAGCTCACAGATACGCAGTATTTT
TRBV29-1,14,.,many,TRBJ2-7,CSVTGGQGSYEQYF,TGCAGCGTTACGGGAGGACAGGGATCCTACGAGCAGTACTTC
TRBV2,14,.,many,TRBJ2-3,CASSGLDNSDTQYF,TGTGCCAGCAGTGGATTAGACAATTCAGATACGCAGTATTTT
TRBV5-1,15,.,few,TRBJ2-5,CASSLARTLQETQYF,TGCGCCAGCAGCTTGGCACGGACCCTCCAAGAGACCCAGTACTTC
TRBV29-1,13,.,many,TRBJ1-5,CSVSPGADQPQHF,TGCAGCGTTTCCCCTGGGGCAGATCAGCCCCAGCATTTT
TRBV28,16,.,.,TRBJ2-7,CASRVSEGRPEEEQYF,TGTGCCAGCAGGGTTTCTGAGGGACGGCCGGAGGAGGAGCAGTACTTC
TRBV7-7,13,.,few,TRBJ2-3,CASSTDWSDTQYF,TGTGCTAGCAGCACAGACTGGTCGGATACGCAGTATTTT
TRBV28,15,.,many,TRBJ1-4,CASSLPPGAGEKLFF,TGTGCCAGCAGTTTACCGCCAGGGGCCGGCGAAAAACTGTTTTTT
TRBV12-3/TRBV12-4,12,.,.,TRBJ1-6,CASSLARQVPHF,TGTGCCAGCAGTTTAGCGAGACAGGTCCCCCACTTT
TRBV29-1,12,.,few,TRBJ2-3,CSAPTSTDTQYF,TGCAGCGCGCCGACAAGCACAGATACGCAGTATTTT
TRBV5-1,15,TRBD1,.,TRBJ2-2,CASSAGTGNTGELFF,TGCGCCAGCAGCGCGGGGACAGGGAACACCGGGGAGCTGTTTTTT
TRBV6-6,13,TRBD1,few,TRBJ1-1,CAGGDRPNTEAFF,TGTGCCGGAGGGGACAGGCCAAACACTGAAGCTTTCTTT
TRBV6-5,18,TRBD1,.,TRBJ1-5,CASSSTGGGSYSNQPQHF,TGTGCCAGCAGTTCAACAGGGGGGGGCTCATATAGCAATCAGCCCCAGCATTTT
TRBV9,19,TRBD1,many,TRBJ2-1,CASSVSGTGESWWGNEQFF,TGTGCCAGCAGCGTTTCCGGGACAGGGGAGTCGTGGTGGGGCAATGAGCAGTTCTTC
TRBV6-1,17,.,few,TRBJ1-6,CASSEARFFSYNSPLHF,TGTGCCAGCAGTGAAGCGCGCTTTTTCTCCTATAATTCACCCCTCCACTTT
TRBV4-3,16,.,few,TRBJ2-5,CASSQASEGIWETQYF,TGCGCCAGCAGCCAAGCCTCCGAGGGGATCTGGGAGACCCAGTACTTC
TRBV29-1,15,TRBD2,many,TRBJ2-7,CSVEEKGLGLKEQYF,TGCAGCGTTGAAGAAAAGGGACTAGGACTAAAGGAGCAGTACTTC
TRBV29-1,13,TRBD2,.,TRBJ2-1,CSALPKGLAEQFF,TGCAGCGCCCTGCCTAAAGGACTAGCGGAGCAGTTCTTC
TRBV15,14,.,.,TRBJ2-3,CATSRRTGTDTQYF,TGTGCCACCAGCAGAAGGACAGGCACAGATACGCAGTATTTT
TRBV7-2,15,.,.,TRBJ1-4,CASSLDGGPGEKLFF,TGTGCCAGCAGCTTAGATGGGGGGCCGGGTGAAAAACTGTTTTTT
TRBV20-1,15,.,.,TRBJ2-7,CSASTPQQLSYEQYF,TGCAGTGCTTCTACCCCCCAGCAGCTCTCCTACGAGCAGTACTTC
TRBV20-1,14,TRBD1,few,TRBJ2-1,CSAPGQGVGNEQFF,TGCAGTGCACCGGGACAGGGGGTAGGAAATGAGCAGTTCTTC
TRBV20-1,15,TRBD2,.,TRBJ2-5,CSAPGLAGRGETQYF,TGCAGTGCCCCAGGACTAGCGGGAAGGGGAGAGACCCAGTACTTC
TRBV21-1,16,.,.,TRBJ2-3,CASGSPLTPMVDTQYF,TGTGCCAGCGGGTCGCCTCTTACCCCCATGGTTGATACGCAGTATTTT
TRBV12-3/TRBV12-4,16,TRBD2,.,TRBJ2-7,CASRTGLAGGARERYF,TGTGCCAGCAGGACGGGACTAGCGGGAGGTGCTCGGGAGCGGTACTTC
TRBV10-3,16,.,few,TRBJ2-1,CAISERAASKLLEQFF,TGTGCCATCAGTGAAAGGGCGGCGAGCAAGCTCTTGGAGCAGTTCTTC
TRBV29-1,13,.,many,TRBJ1-2,CSVGGGLGYGYTF,TGCAGCGTTGGCGGGGGGCTTGGCTATGGCTACACCTTC
TRBV7-2,16,TRBD1,.,TRBJ1-6,CASSSGTGVGNSPLHF,TGTGCCAGCAGCTCTGGGACAGGGGTTGGAAATTCACCCCTCCACTTT
TRBV28,12,.,.,TRBJ1-1,CGSSLKASEAFF,TGTGGCAGCAGTTTGAAGGCTAGTGAAGCTTTCTTT
TRBV18,15,.,few,TRBJ2-1,CASSPSGVSSNEQFF,TGTGCCAGCTCACCATCAGGGGTCTCTTCCAATGAGCAGTTCTTC
TRBV29-1,15,.,.,TRBJ2-7,CSVEDRQGPSYEQYF,TGCAGCGTTGAAGATCGGCAGGGCCCCTCCTACGAGCAGTACTTC
TRBV20-1,16,TRBD1,.,TRBJ1-5,CSASGPGQGLNQPQHF,TGCAGTGCTAGTGGTCCGGGACAGGGGCTCAATCAGCCCCAGCATTTT